The rows below give T cell receptor beta chains drawn from one sample of a study of beta chain features in type 1 diabetes. Libraries were prepared by immunoSEQ multiplex PCR; TCRdb keeps only in-frame clonotypes and omits some of them. This table holds around 160,000 clones, about 9% found once. The sample was central memory CD4+ T cells from blood. The receptors here all came from a woman aged 18-29 years with type 1 diabetes. The CDR3 runs from the conserved cysteine through the conserved F or W.

cdr3_aa	v_call	j_call
CASSSQILLAGADTQYF	TRBV7-2	TRBJ2-3
CASSPQGFGANVLTF	TRBV28	TRBJ2-6
CASRGTGGQPQHF	TRBV6-1	TRBJ1-5
CASKDRFTEAFF	TRBV2	TRBJ1-1
CASSPYSSNYGYTF	TRBV18	TRBJ1-2
CSVEDSTVNNSPLHF	TRBV29-1	TRBJ1-6
CAWTSGLTDTQYF	TRBV30	TRBJ2-3
CASSALTGNNNSPLHF	TRBV28	TRBJ1-6
CASSLVVGSNEQFF	TRBV11-2	TRBJ2-1
CSVRPTSWGADTQYF	TRBV29-1	TRBJ2-3
CASSQDSSKNIQYF	TRBV4-3	TRBJ2-4